The TCR beta chain under discussion was sequenced for a study of T cells in Graves' hyperthyroidism and ophthalmopathy. From RNA transcripts, TCR beta CDR3 regions were amplified. HTBI primers were employed in a first-round RT-PCR of the TCR CDR3. One entry per CDR3 protein, called by TCRdb with MiXCR from the multiplex PCR reads. The sample shows hundreds of thousands of distinct CDR3 sequences, roughly 14% of them seen only once. Patients were excluded because of uncontrolled infection, other autoimmune disease, pregnancy or lactation. On the basis of clinical symptoms, serum thyroxine and TRAb, thyroid ultrasound and orbital computed tomography, diagnoses were made. The CDR3 has 15 residues. CDR1 SGDLS and CDR2 YYNGEE come from the germline V gene. Trimming removed 0 bases from V and 4 bases from J, with 13 bases in between. This clonotype has more than one count but fewer than ten.

The J gene is TRBJ1-1, the V gene TRBV9; D remains unclear. The sequence came from a man aged 18 to 30 with Graves' ophthalmopathy. Input material: blood. This chain's CDR3 is CASSVGNRVSTEAFF. CDR3 in DNA: TGTGCCAGCAGCGTAGGGAACAGAGTTTCCACTGAAGCTTTCTTT.